These 29 T cell receptor beta chains were all obtained from the same sample, sequenced in a study of control samples from healthy donors and cancer patients. This table comes from immunoSEQ multiplex PCR, and its TCRdb copy is limited to in-frame clones, with some not included. The repertoire has some 87,000 clones, 80% to 90% of them found once; the top ten carry around a tenth. The sequencing sample was made of PBMCs. The receptors come from a man in his 60s with head and neck cancer.

V usage is TRBV27 and J usage is TRBJ1-1; perhaps TRBD1 as D (6 bases). Germline V gene lookup returns CDR1 MNHEY and CDR2 SMNVEV (reference sequence). CDR3 length: 14 amino acids. The V and J ends lost 11 bases and 4 bases respectively, with 20 bases between them. The DNA of the CDR3 is TGTGCCTCTCAAGGGCGCAGGGGTGGCACTGAAGCTTTCTTT. It translates to CASQGRRGGTEAFF.

The chain has TRBV28 and TRBJ1-1; no reliable D call. The germline V gene has CDR1 MDHEN and CDR2 SYDVKM. The germline V and J ends were trimmed by 7 bases and 3 bases, with 6 bases remaining between them. CDR3 length equals 11 residues. DNA for the CDR3: TGTGCCAGCACAGCGGACACTGAAGCTTTCTTT. It is translated as CASTADTEAFF.

A note on this clone: The identical CDR3 is also encoded by other nucleotide sequences in the sample. The V call is TRBV27, the J call TRBJ2-7; perhaps TRBD2 as D (6 bases). There are 18 residues in the CDR3. Germline V lookup: CDR1 MNHEY, CDR2 SMNVEV (reference sequence). V gave up 0 bases and J gave up 5 bases, with 23 bases separating them. For the CDR3, the DNA is TGTGCCAGCAGTTTATCGATAAGGGGCGGGACCGCCCCCAACGAGCAGTACTTC. Amino acids: CASSLSIRGGTAPNEQYF.

V usage is TRBV5-6 and J usage is TRBJ2-1; D is ambiguous. CDR3 length: 12 residues. The germline V gene encodes CDR1 SGHDT and CDR2 YYEEEE. Trimming removed 1 base from V and 7 bases from J, with 6 bases in between. As DNA, the CDR3 is TGTGCCAGCAGCTTGCAAGTGAATGAGCAGTTCTTC. Translating gives CASSLQVNEQFF.

This clone was seen a single time. The rearrangement links TRBV7-2 to TRBJ1-2, with D possibly TRBD1 on 5 matching bases. This CDR3 has 16 amino acids. Germline-derived CDR1 and CDR2 are SGHTA and FQGNSA. Trimming shortened V by 3 bases and J by 3 bases, and 17 bases separated the two germline ends. In nucleotides, the CDR3 is TGTGCCAGCAGCTTGTCCGGGGGGAGGACCCACTATGGCTACACCTTC. This codes for CASSLSGGRTHYGYTF.

The chain recombines TRBV19 with TRBJ2-6; weak D call: TRBD1 (6 bases). The V end was cut by 5 bases, the J end by 0 bases, with 11 bases between. The CDR3 has 16 amino acids. CDR1 and CDR2 from the germline V gene are LNHDA and SQIVND (reference sequence). CDR3 in amino acids: CASSSTGLSGANVLTF. The CDR3 DNA follows: TGTGCCAGTAGTTCGACAGGTCTCTCTGGGGCCAACGTCCTGACTTTC.

This clone showed up just once. The J gene is TRBJ2-7, the V gene TRBV7-8; 7 nucleotides match TRBD2. The CDR3 sequence is 16 residues long. Germline CDR1 and CDR2: SGHVS and FQNEAQ. V lost 3 bases to trimming and J lost 1 base; unmatched junction nucleotides: 9. The CDR3 protein is CASSFPPRLASYEQYF. The CDR3 DNA follows: TGTGCCAGCAGCTTCCCCCCTCGACTAGCTTCCTACGAGCAGTACTTC.

This chain uses TRBV19 with TRBJ2-4; TRBD1 aligns across 7 bases. V was pared by 10 bases and J by 8 bases, with 8 bases of the junction left unmatched. Germline CDR1 is LNHDA and CDR2 is SQIVND (reference sequence). The CDR3 covers 12 residues. This CDR3 is CATRQGADIQYF. The CDR3 bases are TGTGCCACTCGACAGGGCGCGGACATTCAGTACTTC.

The chain uses TRBV7-6 and TRBJ2-1; 10 positions match TRBD2. Unmatched junction bases numbered 10, after V lost 3 bases and J lost 8 bases. Per germline, CDR1 SGHVS and CDR2 FNYEAQ. This CDR3 is built from 16 residues. The CDR3 is CASSFLAGGIRDEQFF. CDR3 DNA: TGTGCCAGCAGCTTTTTAGCGGGAGGTATTCGTGATGAGCAGTTCTTC.

The V call is TRBV24-1, the J call TRBJ2-1; TRBD1 aligns across 8 bases. V dropped 4 bases and J dropped 14; count of bases not matched to a gene: 6. The CDR3 covers 12 residues. Looked up from germline, CDR1 is KGHDR and CDR2 is SFDVKD. CDR3 residues: CATSDRRGHEFF. In nucleotides, the CDR3 is TGTGCCACCAGTGACCGCAGGGGGCATGAGTTCTTC.

This clone showed up many times. The chain couples TRBV5-1 to TRBJ1-6; D is unresolved. From germline, CDR1 is SGHRS and CDR2 YFSETQ. Between the trimmed V and J ends, which lost 9 bases and 7 bases, there was a span of 17 bases. The CDR3 loop spans 14 amino acids. The CDR3: CATSRAGGNSPLHF. The DNA for the CDR3 is TGCGCCACCTCCCGGGCAGGCGGCAATTCACCCCTCCACTTT.

In its sample, this clone was seen a few times. The chain employs TRBV5-1 and TRBJ2-6; unclear D gene. This CDR3 region has 16 residues. The V end was cut by 0 bases, the J end by 0 bases, with 7 bases between. Per germline, CDR1 SGHRS and CDR2 YFSETQ. The CDR3 protein is CASSLALNSGANVLTF. DNA of the CDR3: TGCGCCAGCAGCTTGGCACTGAACTCTGGGGCCAACGTCCTGACTTTC.

The rearrangement links TRBV29-1 to TRBJ1-2; D is ambiguous. V was pared by 3 bases and J by 4 bases, with 21 bases between. CDR1 and CDR2 from the germline V gene are SQVTM and ANQGSEA. This CDR3 comprises 16 residues. The CDR3 reads CSVEVRTKTGSYGYTF. The DNA of the CDR3 is TGCAGCGTTGAGGTCCGGACTAAAACGGGGAGCTATGGCTACACCTTC.

This clone appeared once. The rearrangement uses TRBV11-2 and TRBJ2-5; 14 bases line up with TRBD2. The junction had 10 bases not matched to a gene; V was cut back by 11 bases and J by 5 bases. Germline assignment: CDR1 SGHAT and CDR2 FQNNGV. The CDR3 has 15 residues. The CDR3 spells CASGMGLAGVETQYF. CDR3 DNA: TGTGCCTCCGGAATGGGACTAGCGGGAGTTGAGACCCAGTACTTC.

The CDR3 DNA sequence: TGTGCCAGCAACCGGGACAGCCAGAATGAAAAACTGTTTTTT. Protein product: CASNRDSQNEKLFF. V is TRBV2 and J is TRBJ1-4; 7 positions match TRBD1. This CDR3 comprises 14 residues. Germline V gives CDR1 SNHLY, CDR2 FYNNEI. Trimming took 7 bases from V and 5 from J; bases not matched to a gene: 7. The variable domain in full, with the rest retrieved from reference TRBV2 and TRBJ1-4, is EPEVTQTPSHQVTQMGQEVILRCVPISNHLYFYWYRQILGQKVEFLVSFYNNEISEKSEIFDDQFSVERPDGSNFTLKIRSTKLEDSAMYFCASNRDSQNEKLFFGSGTQLSVL.

The chain has TRBV4-2 and TRBJ1-2; no reliable D call. CDR1 is LGHNA and CDR2 is YNFKEQ in the germline V gene. This CDR3 has 14 residues. The V gene lost 5 bases and the J gene lost 6 bases, with 16 bases spanning the gap. The DNA of the CDR3 is TGTGCCAGCAGCACACTATCCTCAGGAGATGGCTACACCTTC. Amino acids: CASSTLSSGDGYTF.

This sequence joins TRBV7-8 and TRBJ2-2; 11 bases are a match to TRBD1. Germline CDR1 is SGHVS and CDR2 is FQNEAQ. J was trimmed by 6 bases and V by 5 bases; bases with no gene match: 2. CDR3 length: 14 amino acids. As DNA, the CDR3 is TGTGCCAGCAGCCGGGACAGGGGGGCCGGGGAGCTGTTTTTT. Its protein is CASSRDRGAGELFF.

The CDR3 bases are TGCGCCAGCAGCTTGGCCCTATCAAGCTCCTACGAGCAGTACTTC. Amino acids: CASSLALSSSYEQYF. The genes are TRBV5-1 and TRBJ2-7, with D unresolved. Germline-derived CDR1 and CDR2 are SGHRS and YFSETQ. V lost 0 bases to trimming and J lost 0 bases, with 10 bases between them. CDR3 length: 15 amino acids.

This clone was seen a handful of times. The chain employs TRBV5-8 and TRBJ1-5, with a possible D match to TRBD1 (5 bases). The CDR3 covers 14 residues. CDR1 is SGHTS and CDR2 is YDEGEE in the germline V gene. The germline V and J ends were trimmed by 2 bases and 4 bases, with 10 bases remaining between them. CDR3 DNA sequence: TGTGCCAGCAGCTTTGGGGCCAGAAATCAGCCCCAGCATTTT. This translates into CASSFGARNQPQHF. The whole variable domain, remainder taken from reference TRBV5-8 and TRBJ1-5, is EAGVTQSPTHLIKTRGQQATLRCSPISGHTSVYWYQQALGLGLQFLLWYDEGEERNRGNFPPRFSGRQFPNYSSELNVNALELEDSALYLCASSFGARNQPQHFGDGTRLSIL.

The rearrangement links TRBV2 to TRBJ2-7, with TRBD2 identical over 7 bases. V dropped 5 bases and J dropped 5; count of bases not matched to a gene: 15. From germline, CDR1 is SNHLY and CDR2 FYNNEI. The CDR3 runs to 16 residues. The CDR3, as DNA: TGTGCCAGCAGTAGGGAGGGGACCGTCCCCCCCAACGAGCAGTACTTC. It encodes CASSREGTVPPNEQYF.

The chain is built from TRBV6-5 and TRBJ2-3, with 7 bases aligning to TRBD1. The CDR3 sequence is 15 residues long. Germline V gives CDR1 MNHEY, CDR2 SVGAGI. V gave up 7 bases and J gave up 2 bases; unmatched junction bases: 9. CDR3 sequence reads: CASTDWTGNTDTQYF. In DNA form, the CDR3 reads TGTGCCAGCACCGACTGGACAGGCAACACAGATACGCAGTATTTT.

This chain links TRBV2 with TRBJ1-2; the match to TRBD1 covers 7 bases. This CDR3 spans 13 amino acids. Germline-derived CDR1 and CDR2 are SNHLY and FYNNEI. With 4 bases clipped from V and 3 bases from J, the junction kept 2 bases outside the gene matches. As DNA, the CDR3 is TGTGCCAGCAGTGGGGACAGCTACTATGGCTACACCTTC. Its protein is CASSGDSYYGYTF.

This sequence joins TRBV29-1 and TRBJ2-1; 9 bases fit TRBD1. Trimming removed 6 bases from V and 6 bases from J; junction bases left unmatched: 6. The germline V gene has CDR1 SQVTM and CDR2 ANQGSEA. The CDR3 has 13 amino acids. DNA of the CDR3: TGCAGCGTATCGGGACAGGGTTCCAATGAGCAGTTCTTC. This sequence encodes CSVSGQGSNEQFF.

The gene calls are TRBV30 and TRBJ2-6, with a possible D match to TRBD2 (5 bases). The CDR3 consists of 16 residues. Germline V CDR1 and CDR2: GTSNPN, SVGIG (reference sequence). V lost 7 bases and J 2 bases, leaving 18 bases between the germline ends. Here the CDR3 reads CALSRVPTTGANVLTF. CDR3 bases: TGTGCCTTGTCGCGGGTACCCACTACTGGGGCCAACGTCCTGACTTTC.

The chain is built from TRBV5-1 and TRBJ2-1; 8 bases match TRBD2. This CDR3 contains 15 residues. J lost 4 bases, V lost 4 bases, and 7 bases had no gene match. Germline values: CDR1 SGHRS, CDR2 YFSETQ. CDR3 loop: CASSGEQRGYNEQFF. The CDR3 DNA reads TGCGCCAGCAGCGGCGAACAGCGGGGGTACAATGAGCAGTTCTTC.

The J gene is TRBJ1-5, the V gene TRBV7-9, with 7 bases lining up with TRBD1. The CDR3 is made up of 14 amino acids. V gave up 5 bases and J gave up 0 bases; unmatched junction bases: 1. The V gene's germline CDR1 is SEHNR and CDR2 FQNEAQ (reference sequence). The CDR3 nucleotides read TGTGCCAGCAGCACAGGGGCTAGCAATCAGCCCCAGCATTTT. Its translation is CASSTGASNQPQHF.

V is TRBV4-1 and J is TRBJ2-7; TRBD1 is a possible D gene (6 bases). The germline V gene encodes CDR1 MGHRA and CDR2 YSYEKL. Trimming cost V 2 bases and J 4 bases, with 27 bases left between them. The CDR3 runs 19 residues. The CDR3 reads CASSQRVSDSSGPGYEQYF. The DNA for the CDR3 is TGCGCCAGCAGCCAAAGGGTCTCGGACAGTTCGGGACCGGGGTACGAGCAGTACTTC.

As DNA, the CDR3 is TGTGCCAGCAGTCACTATCTTCCGGGAGGCTATCAGCCCCAGCATTTT. It yields the protein CASSHYLPGGYQPQHF. This sequence joins TRBV27 and TRBJ1-5, with D uncertain. The ends were cut back, 5 bases at V and 5 bases at J, with 19 bases in the middle. CDR3 size: 16 residues. From germline, CDR1 is MNHEY and CDR2 SMNVEV (reference sequence).

J is TRBJ2-7 and V is TRBV3-1 (or the pseudogene TRBV3-2); 10 bases align to TRBD1. V gave up 4 bases and J gave up 7 bases; unmatched junction bases: 13. CDR3 size: 16 residues. The V gene's germline CDR1 is LGHDT and CDR2 YNNKEL (reference sequence). This CDR3 is CASSPEGQGGSSEQYF. CDR3 coding DNA: TGTGCCAGCAGCCCGGAAGGACAGGGGGGGTCTAGTGAGCAGTACTTC.